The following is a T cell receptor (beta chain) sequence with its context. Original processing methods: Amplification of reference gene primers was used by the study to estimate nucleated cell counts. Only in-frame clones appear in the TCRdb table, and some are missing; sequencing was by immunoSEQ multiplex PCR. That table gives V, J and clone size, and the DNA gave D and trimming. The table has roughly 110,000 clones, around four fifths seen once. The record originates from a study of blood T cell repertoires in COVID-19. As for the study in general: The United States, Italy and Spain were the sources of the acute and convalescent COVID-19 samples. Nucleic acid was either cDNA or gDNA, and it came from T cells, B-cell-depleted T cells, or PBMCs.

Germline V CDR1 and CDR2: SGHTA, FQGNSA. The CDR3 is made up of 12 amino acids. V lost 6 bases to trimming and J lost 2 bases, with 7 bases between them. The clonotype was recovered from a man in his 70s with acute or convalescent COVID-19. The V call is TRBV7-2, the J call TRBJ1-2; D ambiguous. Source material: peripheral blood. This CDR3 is CASSSTNYGYTF. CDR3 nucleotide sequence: TGTGCCAGCAGTTCTACCAACTATGGCTACACCTTC. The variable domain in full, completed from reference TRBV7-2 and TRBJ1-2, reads GAGVSQSPSNKVTEKGKDVELRCDPISGHTALYWYRQSLGQGLEFLIYFQGNSAPDKSGLPSDRFSAERTGGSVSTLTIQRTQQEDSAVYLCASSSTNYGYTFGSGTRLTVV.